Presented here are 17 T cell receptor beta chains from one specimen sequenced in a study of T cell responses to AZD1222 COVID-19 vaccine. Assay used: immunoSEQ multiplex PCR; TCRdb lists only in-frame clones, some missing. The data show around 130,000 clones, approximately 90% seen once. Sample: peripheral blood, taken 28 days after the second AZD1222 dose. The receptors were gathered from an adult who received the AZD1222 COVID-19 vaccine.

The chain employs TRBV7-2 and TRBJ2-1, with D perhaps being TRBD1 or TRBD2 (5 bases each). Per the germline V gene, CDR1 is SGHTA and CDR2 is FQGNSA. This CDR3 contains 14 residues. Trimming took off 3 bases at V and 6 bases at J, with 12 bases between the two ends. The CDR3 DNA reads as TGTGCCAGCAGCTTGGGACCGGTCTTCAATGAGCAGTTCTTC. This codes for CASSLGPVFNEQFF.

This sequence joins TRBV11-2 and TRBJ2-6, with D unresolved. Trimming left V 3 bases short and J 0 bases short, with 6 bases between. The CDR3 has 15 amino acids. Germline V gives CDR1 SGHAT, CDR2 FQNNGV. The CDR3 here is CASSFDLSGANVLTF. Written as DNA, the CDR3 is TGTGCCAGCAGCTTCGATCTCTCTGGGGCCAACGTCCTGACTTTC.

The gene calls are TRBV28 and TRBJ2-7; 7 positions match TRBD2. The germline V gene has CDR1 MDHEN and CDR2 SYDVKM. This CDR3 has 14 residues. V lost 7 bases to trimming and J lost 5 bases; unmatched junction nucleotides: 11. CDR3 region: CASTRWEGLNEQYF. As DNA, the CDR3 is TGTGCCAGCACGCGGTGGGAGGGTCTCAACGAGCAGTACTTC.

The V gene is TRBV27, the J gene TRBJ1-6; perhaps TRBD1 as D (5 bases). The CDR3 has 14 amino acids. V was trimmed by 6 bases and J by 4 bases, leaving 10 bases between them. Germline assignment: CDR1 MNHEY and CDR2 SMNVEV (reference sequence). CDR3: CASRVGGYNSPLHF. Written as DNA, the CDR3 is TGTGCCAGCAGGGTCGGGGGTTATAATTCACCCCTCCACTTT.

The rearrangement joins TRBV19 to TRBJ1-5, with D unclear. There are 15 residues in the CDR3. Germline V gene lookup returns CDR1 LNHDA and CDR2 SQIVND (reference sequence). Trimming left V 11 bases short and J 0 bases short, with 17 bases between. DNA of the CDR3: TGTGCCTCAGGACGGATGGACTATAGCAATCAGCCCCAGCATTTT. Encoded protein: CASGRMDYSNQPQHF.

V usage is TRBV19 and J usage is TRBJ1-1; 9 bases map to TRBD1. Unmatched junction bases numbered 7, after V lost 5 bases and J lost 9 bases. The germline gives CDR1 LNHDA, CDR2 SQIVND (reference sequence). This CDR3 region has 13 residues. Here the CDR3 DNA reads TGTGCCAGTAGTCAGGACAGGGGAGGACAAGCTTTCTTT. It translates to CASSQDRGGQAFF.

V gene TRBV11-2 combines with J gene TRBJ2-7, with D possibly being TRBD1 or TRBD2 (5 bases each). Looked up from germline, CDR1 is SGHAT and CDR2 is FQNNGV. The CDR3 covers 15 residues. The V end lost 2 bases, the J end lost 3 bases, and 14 bases lay between the germline ends. CDR3 amino acids: CASSLTPGPNYEQYF. The CDR3 DNA reads TGTGCCAGCAGCTTAACGCCGGGACCTAACTACGAGCAGTACTTC.

The rearrangement joins TRBV19 to TRBJ1-5, with TRBD1 matching over 7 bases. V shed 4 bases and J 5 bases; nucleotides not matched to a gene: 8. This CDR3 comprises 15 residues. Germline loops: CDR1 LNHDA, CDR2 SQIVND (reference sequence). In nucleotides, the CDR3 is TGTGCCAGTAGTAAAATTAGTACAGGGGATCAGCCCCAGCATTTT. Translated: CASSKISTGDQPQHF.

The DNA of the CDR3 is TGTGCCAGTAGTTTCTCCTCTTCAGGGGCCCAGCATTTT. Its protein product is CASSFSSSGAQHF. The chain links TRBV19 to TRBJ1-5; D is perhaps TRBD1 (6 bases). Trimming shortened V by 5 bases and J by 11 bases, and 16 bases separated the two germline ends. The length of the CDR3 is 13 residues. Germline-derived CDR1 and CDR2 are LNHDA and SQIVND (reference sequence).

The V and J genes are TRBV4-3 and TRBJ1-4; 7 nucleotides agree with TRBD1. The CDR3 runs to 14 residues. CDR1 is LGHNA, CDR2 YSLEER, per germline. V was clipped by 0 bases and J by 8 bases; unmatched bases: 3. DNA of the CDR3: TGCGCCAGCAGCCAAGACTCCAGGGGGGAAAAACTGTTTTTT. Protein sequence: CASSQDSRGEKLFF.

The V and J genes are TRBV6-1 and TRBJ1-2, with D possibly TRBD1 on 6 matching bases. The CDR3 consists of 15 residues. Germline CDR1 is MNHNS and CDR2 is SASEGT. The V end was cut by 2 bases, the J end by 4 bases, with 14 bases between. CDR3 in amino acids: CASSERGRGGYGYTF. The CDR3 DNA sequence: TGTGCCAGCAGTGAAAGAGGCAGGGGTGGCTATGGCTACACCTTC.

The chain links TRBV9 to TRBJ1-2; D perhaps matches TRBD1 (6 bases). CDR3 length equals 13 residues. Germline lookup yields CDR1 SGDLS and CDR2 YYNGEE. V was clipped by 5 bases and J by 2 bases, with 10 bases between them. CDR3: CASREQGNYGYTF. Here the CDR3 DNA reads TGTGCCAGCAGGGAACAGGGAAACTATGGCTACACCTTC.

This clone was detected once. The CDR3 DNA reads TGTGCCAGCAGTGATAGGGGACAGAACACTGAAGCTTTCTTT. Its protein product is CASSDRGQNTEAFF. J is TRBJ1-1 and V is TRBV6-1, with a possible D match to TRBD1 (6 bases). The CDR3 runs to 14 residues. The V end was cut by 3 bases, the J end by 1 base, with 9 bases between. The V gene's germline CDR1 is MNHNS and CDR2 SASEGT.

V and J are TRBV18 and TRBJ1-5; D possibly corresponds to TRBD1 (5 bases). Trimming cost V 3 bases and J 7 bases, with 13 bases left between them. The CDR3 has 14 amino acids. Germline V gene sequence: CDR1 KGHSH, CDR2 LQKENI. The CDR3, as DNA: TGTGCCAGCTCACCGGACATTCAGGGCCAGCCCCAGCATTTT. Translation: CASSPDIQGQPQHF.

V usage is TRBV7-9 and J usage is TRBJ2-7; maybe TRBD2 (6 bases). The V end was cut by 5 bases, the J end by 2 bases, with 16 bases between. The CDR3 has 15 residues. Germline V gene lookup returns CDR1 SEHNR and CDR2 FQNEAQ (reference sequence). The CDR3 region is CASSPPIAATYEQYF. CDR3 in DNA: TGTGCCAGCAGCCCGCCAATAGCGGCCACCTACGAGCAGTACTTC.

The V and J genes are TRBV4-2 and TRBJ1-4; 12 nucleotides agree with TRBD1. Germline CDR1 reads LGHNA; CDR2 reads YNFKEQ. Trimming removed 1 base from V and 16 bases from J; junction bases left unmatched: 13. The CDR3 is 16 amino acids. Written as DNA, the CDR3 is TGTGCCAGCAGCCAAGTTGGGGGGACAGGGGGCAAGGGTGAGTTTTTT. Translating it yields CASSQVGGTGGKGEFF.

This clone has only one observation. The chain employs TRBV5-6 and TRBJ1-3; D unresolved. The germline CDR1 and CDR2 sequences are SGHDT and YYEEEE. CDR3 length: 18 amino acids. V lost 4 bases to trimming and J lost 0 bases, with 20 bases between them. The CDR3 reads CASSQTARLTGSGNTIYF. The CDR3 DNA follows: TGTGCCAGCAGCCAAACAGCGAGGCTCACCGGCTCTGGAAACACCATATATTTT.